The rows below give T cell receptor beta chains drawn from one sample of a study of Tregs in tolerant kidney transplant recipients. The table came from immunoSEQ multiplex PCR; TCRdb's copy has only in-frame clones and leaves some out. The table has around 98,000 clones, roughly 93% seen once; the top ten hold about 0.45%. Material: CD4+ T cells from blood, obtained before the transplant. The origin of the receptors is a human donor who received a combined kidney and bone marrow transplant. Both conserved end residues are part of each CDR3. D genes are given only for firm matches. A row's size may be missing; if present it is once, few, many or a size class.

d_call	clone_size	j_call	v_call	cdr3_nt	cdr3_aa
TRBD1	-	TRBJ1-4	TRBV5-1	TGCGCCAGCAGACCGGGACAGGGGAATGAAAAACTGTTTTTT	CASRPGQGNEKLFF
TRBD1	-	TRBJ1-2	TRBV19	TGTGCCAGTAGTACCGGGACAGGGGTCGTCTATGGCTACACCTTC	CASSTGTGVVYGYTF
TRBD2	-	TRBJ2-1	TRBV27	TGTGCCAGCAGTGGTCGGACTAGCGGAGCTTACAATGAGCAGTTCTTC	CASSGRTSGAYNEQFF
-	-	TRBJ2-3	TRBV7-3	TGTGCCAGCAGCTTAAGGGCTAGCGCCATAGATACGCAGTATTTT	CASSLRASAIDTQYF
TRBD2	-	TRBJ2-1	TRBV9	TGTGCCAGCAGCGTATCTAGCGGGGGGGCCTATGAGCAGTTCTTC	CASSVSSGGAYEQFF
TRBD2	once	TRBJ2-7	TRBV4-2	TGTGCCAGCACCCCCGGGCTAGCGGGGGCCTACGAGCAGTACTTC	CASTPGLAGAYEQYF
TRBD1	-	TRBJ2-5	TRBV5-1	TGCGCCAGCAGCTTTTTTGGGACAGTAAAAGAGACCCAGTACTTC	CASSFFGTVKETQYF
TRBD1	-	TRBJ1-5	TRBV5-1	TGCGCCAGCAGTCTCGGGGACAGCTTCAATCAGCCCCAGCATTTT	CASSLGDSFNQPQHF
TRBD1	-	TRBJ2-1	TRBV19	TGTGCCAGTAGTCCCCGGGACAGGTACAATGAGCAGTTCTTC	CASSPRDRYNEQFF
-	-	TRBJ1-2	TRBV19	TGTGCCAGTAGTATAGAACCGAGGAGGAGCTATGGCTACACCTTC	CASSIEPRRSYGYTF
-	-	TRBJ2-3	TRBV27	TGTGCCAGCAGTATACAGGGTGGAACAGATACGCAGTATTTT	CASSIQGGTDTQYF
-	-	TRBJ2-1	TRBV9	TGTGCCAGCAGCGTAGGAGGTAGTGAAATGAGTGCCCAGTTCTTC	CASSVGGSEMSAQFF
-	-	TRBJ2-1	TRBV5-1	TGCGCCAGCAGCTTGGCCGGGGGAGACCACAATGAGCAGTTCTTC	CASSLAGGDHNEQFF
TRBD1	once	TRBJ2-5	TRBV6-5	TGTGCCAGCAGGACGACAGGGGCGGTGGAGACCCAGTACTTC	CASRTTGAVETQYF
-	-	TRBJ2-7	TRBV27	TGTGCCAGCAGTGGAAGGATACGGGGGGCTTCCTACGAGCAGTACTTC	CASSGRIRGASYEQYF
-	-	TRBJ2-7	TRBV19	TGTGCCAGTAGTATAATGTGGTCGGGTGAGCAGTACTTC	CASSIMWSGEQYF
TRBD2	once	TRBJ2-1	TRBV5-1	TGCGCCAGCAGCTTGGCCTGGGAGCGGGACTGGAATGAGCAGTTCTTC	CASSLAWERDWNEQFF
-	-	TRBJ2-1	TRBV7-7	TGTGCCAGCAGCTTAGATACTCCGGATGAGCAGTTCTTC	CASSLDTPDEQFF
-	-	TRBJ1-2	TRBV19	TGTGCCAGTAGTCCCAGGGATGGTGGCTACACCTTC	CASSPRDGGYTF
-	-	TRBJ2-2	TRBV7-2	TGTGCCAGCAGCTCGACTAGCACCGGGGAGCTGTTTTTT	CASSSTSTGELFF
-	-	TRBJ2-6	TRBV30	TGTGCCTGGGGACAGACAACCTCTGGGGCCAACGTCCTGACTTTC	CAWGQTTSGANVLTF
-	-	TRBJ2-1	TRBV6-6	TGTGCCAGCTCCAAGGGAGATGAGCAGTTCTTC	CASSKGDEQFF
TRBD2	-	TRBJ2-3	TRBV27	TGTGCCAGCAGTTCCCGGACTAGCGGGAGAGTGACAGATACGCAGTATTTT	CASSSRTSGRVTDTQYF